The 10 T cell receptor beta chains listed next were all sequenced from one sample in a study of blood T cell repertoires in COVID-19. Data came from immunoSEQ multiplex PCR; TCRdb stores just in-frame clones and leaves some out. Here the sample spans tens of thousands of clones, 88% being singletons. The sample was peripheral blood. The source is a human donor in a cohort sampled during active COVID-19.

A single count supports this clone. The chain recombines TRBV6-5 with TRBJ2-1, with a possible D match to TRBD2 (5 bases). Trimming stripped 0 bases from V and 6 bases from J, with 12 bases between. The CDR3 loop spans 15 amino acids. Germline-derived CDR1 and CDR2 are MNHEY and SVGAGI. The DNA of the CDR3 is TGTGCCAGCAGTTACTCTCGGGAAAGAGGCAATGAGCAGTTCTTC. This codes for CASSYSRERGNEQFF.

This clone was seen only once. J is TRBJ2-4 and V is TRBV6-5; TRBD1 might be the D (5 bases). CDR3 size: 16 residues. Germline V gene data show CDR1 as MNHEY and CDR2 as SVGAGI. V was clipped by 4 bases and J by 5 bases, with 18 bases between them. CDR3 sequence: CASSSFSGSLENIQYF. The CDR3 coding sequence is TGTGCCAGCAGTTCCTTTTCAGGGTCCTTAGAAAACATTCAGTACTTC.

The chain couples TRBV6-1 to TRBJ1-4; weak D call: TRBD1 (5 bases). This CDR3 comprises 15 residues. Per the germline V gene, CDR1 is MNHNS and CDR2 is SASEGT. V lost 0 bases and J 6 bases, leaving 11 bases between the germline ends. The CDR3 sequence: CASSEAWQGDEKLFF. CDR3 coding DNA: TGTGCCAGCAGTGAAGCGTGGCAGGGTGATGAAAAACTGTTTTTT.

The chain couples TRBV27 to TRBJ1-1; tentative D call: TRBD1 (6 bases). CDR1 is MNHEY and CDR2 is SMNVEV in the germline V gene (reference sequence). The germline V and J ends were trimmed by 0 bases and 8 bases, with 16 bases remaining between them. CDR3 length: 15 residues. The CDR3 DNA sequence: TGTGCCAGCAGTTTATCAAGGGGGGGGGCAGTGGAAGCTTTCTTT. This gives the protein CASSLSRGGAVEAFF.

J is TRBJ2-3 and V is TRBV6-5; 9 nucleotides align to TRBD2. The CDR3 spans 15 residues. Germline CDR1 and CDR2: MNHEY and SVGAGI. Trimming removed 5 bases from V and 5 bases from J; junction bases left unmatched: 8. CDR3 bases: TGTGCCAGCAGTCCCGTAGCGGGAGAGGGAGATACGCAGTATTTT. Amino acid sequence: CASSPVAGEGDTQYF.

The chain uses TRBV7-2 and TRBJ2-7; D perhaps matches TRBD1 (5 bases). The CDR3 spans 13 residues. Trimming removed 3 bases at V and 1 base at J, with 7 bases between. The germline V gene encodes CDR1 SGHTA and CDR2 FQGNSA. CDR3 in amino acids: CASSFRGSYEQYF. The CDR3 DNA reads TGTGCCAGCAGCTTTAGGGGATCCTACGAGCAGTACTTC.

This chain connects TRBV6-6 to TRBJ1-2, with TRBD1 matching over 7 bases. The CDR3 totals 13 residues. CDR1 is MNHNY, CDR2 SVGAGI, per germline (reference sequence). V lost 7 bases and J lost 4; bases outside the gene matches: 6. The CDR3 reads CASTKQGPYGYTF. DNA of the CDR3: TGTGCCAGCACGAAACAGGGGCCCTATGGCTACACCTTC.

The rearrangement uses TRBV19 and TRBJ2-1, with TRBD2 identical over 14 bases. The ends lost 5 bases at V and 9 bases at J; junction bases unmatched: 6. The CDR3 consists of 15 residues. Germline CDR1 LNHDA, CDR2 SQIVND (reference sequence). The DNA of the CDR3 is TGTGCCAGTAGTCCGGGACTAGCGGGAGCGGCTGAGCAGTTCTTC. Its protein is CASSPGLAGAAEQFF.

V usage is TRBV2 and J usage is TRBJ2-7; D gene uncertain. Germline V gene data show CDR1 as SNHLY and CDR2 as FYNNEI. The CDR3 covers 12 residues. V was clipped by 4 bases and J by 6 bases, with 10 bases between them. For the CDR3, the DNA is TGTGCCAGCAGTGGCCAAGGCGGCGAGCAGTACTTC. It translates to CASSGQGGEQYF.

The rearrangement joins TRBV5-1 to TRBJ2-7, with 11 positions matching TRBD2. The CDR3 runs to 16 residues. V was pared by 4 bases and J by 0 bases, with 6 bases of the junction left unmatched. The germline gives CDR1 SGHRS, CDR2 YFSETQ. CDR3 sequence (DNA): TGCGCCAGCAGCCCTCGGACTAGCGGGTTCTCCTACGAGCAGTACTTC. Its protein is CASSPRTSGFSYEQYF. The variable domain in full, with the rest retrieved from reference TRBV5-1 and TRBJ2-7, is KAGVTQTPRYLIKTRGQQVTLSCSPISGHRSVSWYQQTPGQGLQFLFEYFSETQRNKGNFPGRFSGRQFSNSRSEMNVSTLELGDSALYLCASSPRTSGFSYEQYFGPGTRLTVT.